The 21 T cell receptor beta chains below come from one sample, sequenced in a study of blood T cell repertoires in COVID-19 (dated by TCRdb to the early 2020s). Libraries were constructed by the immunoSEQ multiplex PCR assay. In its TCRdb copy, this immuneACCESS table keeps in-frame sequences only and misses some clones. Where compared with another copy, unresolved V genes explain less than half of these, and the others have no known cause. This sample gives 400,000 or so clones in total; about 88% of them show up just once. The top ten constitute 2.5% to 3.5% of the sample. The sequenced material came from peripheral blood. These receptors all come from a human donor in a cohort sampled during active COVID-19.

The genes are TRBV6-5 and TRBJ2-1, with 10 bases aligning to TRBD1. CDR3 length equals 14 residues. Trimming cost V 6 bases and J 7 bases; bases outside gene matches: 6. CDR1 is MNHEY, CDR2 SVGAGI, per germline. In DNA form, the CDR3 reads TGTGCCAGCAGACGACAGGGGGCAGTGAATGAGCAGTTCTTC. It codes for CASRRQGAVNEQFF.

The J gene is TRBJ2-3, the V gene TRBV6-5; TRBD1 matches 8 bases. The CDR3 runs to 14 residues. Losses at the gene ends were 8 bases for V and 8 bases for J; bases not matched to a gene: 12. CDR1 MNHEY and CDR2 SVGAGI come from the germline V gene. CDR3 sequence (DNA): TGTGCCAGCGCCCGGGACAGGTCGTTGGGTACGCAGTATTTT. It is translated as CASARDRSLGTQYF.

This chain links TRBV6-6 with TRBJ2-3, with D tentatively TRBD2 (6 bases). V gave up 4 bases and J gave up 0 bases, with 14 bases separating them. Germline V lookup: CDR1 MNHNY, CDR2 SVGAGI (reference sequence). There are 16 residues in the CDR3. The CDR3 nucleotides read TGTGCCAGCAGTTCCCCGGGACTGGAGAGCACAGATACGCAGTATTTT. Translation gives CASSSPGLESTDTQYF.

CDR3 DNA sequence: TGTGCCAGCAGTTCCCTGGGGCAGGGGGCAGAGGGCTACACCTTC. This codes for CASSSLGQGAEGYTF. This chain connects TRBV27 to TRBJ1-2; 8 bases map to TRBD1. V lost 4 bases, J lost 8 bases, and 12 bases stayed unmatched. CDR3 length: 15 amino acids. The germline V gene has CDR1 MNHEY and CDR2 SMNVEV (reference sequence).

This chain uses TRBV14 with TRBJ2-7; 12 positions agree with TRBD2. Germline lookup yields CDR1 SGHDN and CDR2 FVKESK. J lost 7 bases, V lost 0 bases, and 10 bases had no gene match. The CDR3 is 17 residues long. In DNA, the CDR3 is TGTGCCAGCAGCCAAGACGGACTAGCGGGATGGGAGGGGGAGCAGTACTTC. As protein: CASSQDGLAGWEGEQYF.

The chain recombines TRBV30 with TRBJ2-3; the match to TRBD1 covers 7 bases. After removal of 2 bases from V and 4 bases from J, the junction contained 3 bases not matched to a gene. Per germline, CDR1 GTSNPN and CDR2 SVGIG (reference sequence). The CDR3 contains 13 residues. CDR3 bases: TGTGCCTGGAGTCCCGGGACAGCAGATACGCAGTATTTT. Amino acids: CAWSPGTADTQYF.

J is TRBJ1-4 and V is TRBV28; no clear D gene. The germline V gene encodes CDR1 MDHEN and CDR2 SYDVKM. With 6 bases removed from V and 13 bases from J, the gap between germline ends came to 18 bases. The CDR3 runs 13 residues. CDR3 region: CASRPWEGSILFF. CDR3 nucleotide sequence: TGTGCCAGCAGACCCTGGGAGGGTTCTATACTGTTTTTT.

This clone was seen a single time. The rearrangement uses TRBV15 and TRBJ1-1; D gene ambiguous. The germline V and J ends were trimmed by 0 bases and 8 bases, with 10 bases remaining between them. The germline V gene has CDR1 LNHNV and CDR2 YYDKDF (reference sequence). The length of the CDR3 is 13 residues. This chain's CDR3 is CATSRDREGEAFF. As DNA, the CDR3 is TGTGCCACCAGCAGAGATCGGGAAGGAGAAGCTTTCTTT.

The CDR3 DNA follows: TGTGCCAGCAGTTTATCCGCAGGGGGAGACGAGCAGTACTTC. It codes for CASSLSAGGDEQYF. This chain links TRBV27 with TRBJ2-7; 7 nucleotides match TRBD1. The CDR3 is 14 amino acids. V trimming: 0 bases; J trimming: 5 bases; junction bases outside the gene matches: 4. Looked up from germline, CDR1 is MNHEY and CDR2 is SMNVEV (reference sequence).

This clone has just one count. This sequence joins TRBV9 and TRBJ2-3; a weak D match, TRBD2 (5 bases). In germline, CDR1 is SGDLS, CDR2 YYNGEE. The CDR3 runs 14 residues. The V gene lost 5 bases and the J gene lost 4 bases, with 14 bases spanning the gap. For the CDR3, the DNA is TGTGCCAGCAGTACAGCGGTGATCGCAGATACGCAGTATTTT. Its protein product is CASSTAVIADTQYF.

This chain links TRBV7-8 with TRBJ2-3; tentatively, D is TRBD1 (6 bases). Germline loops: CDR1 SGHVS, CDR2 FQNEAQ. The ends were cut back, 5 bases at V and 0 bases at J, with 12 bases in the middle. This CDR3 comprises 15 residues. CDR3 in amino acids: CASSPGQISTDTQYF. The DNA for the CDR3 is TGTGCCAGCAGCCCGGGACAAATTAGCACAGATACGCAGTATTTT.

The chain carries TRBV7-9 and TRBJ1-2; D unresolved. The length of the CDR3 is 12 residues. CDR1 is SEHNR and CDR2 is FQNEAQ in the germline V gene (reference sequence). The V end was cut by 1 base, the J end by 8 bases, with 8 bases between. Here the CDR3 reads CASSLESGGYTF. CDR3 DNA sequence: TGTGCCAGCAGCTTAGAGTCGGGGGGCTACACCTTC.

The rearrangement links TRBV9 to TRBJ2-7, with a tentative D call TRBD2 (5 bases). Germline V gene data show CDR1 as SGDLS and CDR2 as YYNGEE. The CDR3 runs 13 residues. V was trimmed by 2 bases and J by 3 bases, leaving 9 bases between them. The CDR3 here is CASSVDGVYEQYF. The CDR3 region has the DNA TGTGCCAGCAGCGTCGACGGGGTCTACGAGCAGTACTTC.

This rearrangement joins TRBV2 to TRBJ2-3; D may be TRBD2 (7 bases). CDR1 and CDR2 (germline): SNHLY, FYNNEI. The CDR3 is 15 residues long. V lost 3 bases, J lost 5 bases, and 15 bases lay in between. CDR3 region: CASSDGGALKDTQYF. CDR3 nucleotide sequence: TGTGCCAGCAGTGATGGGGGGGCACTCAAAGATACGCAGTATTTT.

The chain uses TRBV9 and TRBJ2-3, with 7 nucleotides matching TRBD2. CDR3 size: 16 residues. Germline loops: CDR1 SGDLS, CDR2 YYNGEE. Germline trimming cut 4 bases from V and 0 bases from J; bases unmatched to any gene: 8. The CDR3 sequence is CASSPRSGTSTDTQYF. The CDR3 DNA is TGTGCCAGCAGCCCCCGAAGCGGGACTAGCACAGATACGCAGTATTTT.

V is TRBV6-5 and J is TRBJ2-5, with 8 bases lining up with TRBD1. The germline gives CDR1 MNHEY, CDR2 SVGAGI. The CDR3 covers 14 residues. With V trimmed by 6 bases and J by 1 base, 4 bases remained unmatched. The CDR3 DNA follows: TGTGCCAGCAGGACGACAGGGGCCCAAGAGACCCAGTACTTC. It encodes CASRTTGAQETQYF.

The chain links TRBV9 to TRBJ2-2; the D gene is possibly TRBD2 (6 bases). The germline V gene encodes CDR1 SGDLS and CDR2 YYNGEE. Trimming removed 3 bases at V and 3 bases at J, with 15 bases between. This CDR3 region has 16 residues. The CDR3 loop reads CASSARQTGDTGELFF. The CDR3, as DNA: TGTGCCAGCAGCGCAAGACAGACGGGGGACACCGGGGAGCTGTTTTTT.

This rearrangement joins TRBV20-1 to TRBJ2-3; TRBD1 is a possible D gene (6 bases). Trimming cost V 3 bases and J 3 bases, with 13 bases left between them. Germline V gives CDR1 DFQATT, CDR2 SNEGSKA (reference sequence). The CDR3 spans 14 residues. In nucleotides, the CDR3 is TGCAGTGCTAGTACAGGGAAGGGGACAGATACGCAGTATTTT. Translation gives CSASTGKGTDTQYF.

V is TRBV19 and J is TRBJ2-3; 10 nucleotides match TRBD2. The CDR3 is made up of 16 amino acids. The germline V gene encodes CDR1 LNHDA and CDR2 SQIVND (reference sequence). V lost 5 bases to trimming and J lost 2 bases; unmatched junction nucleotides: 7. Here the CDR3 reads CASSEAGGPPTDTQYF. DNA for the CDR3: TGTGCCAGTAGTGAAGCGGGAGGGCCCCCCACAGATACGCAGTATTTT.

This chain connects TRBV19 to TRBJ2-7; perhaps TRBD1 as D (6 bases). Germline loops: CDR1 LNHDA, CDR2 SQIVND (reference sequence). V shed 4 bases and J shed 0 bases, with 13 bases lying between them. This CDR3 has 15 residues. For the CDR3, the DNA is TGTGCCAGTAGTACAGGGGCAGGGCCCTCCTACGAGCAGTACTTC. It specifies CASSTGAGPSYEQYF.

About this clone: One junction end does not reproduce the germline sequence, and a read error may be involved. The V call is TRBV7-4, the J call TRBJ2-2; D is possibly TRBD2 (6 bases). CDR1 is SGHVT, CDR2 SQSDAQ, per germline. This CDR3 is 12 amino acids long. CDR3 amino acids: CASSFGRRGAVF. In DNA form, the CDR3 reads TGTGCCAGCAGCTTCGGGCGGCGGGGAGCTGTTTTT.